This T cell receptor beta chain was identified during a study of blood T cell repertoires in COVID-19. The overall study: Sample material is recorded as cDNA or gDNA derived from T cells, B-cell-depleted T cells, or PBMCs.

The CDR3 totals 15 residues. CDR1 LNHDA and CDR2 SQIVND come from the germline V gene (reference sequence). Unmatched junction bases numbered 9, after V lost 4 bases and J lost 4 bases. Measured with immunoSEQ multiplex PCR; TCRdb has only the in-frame clones, and not every one. The sample holds approximately 150,000 clones, around four fifths seen once. This TCR came from an elderly woman with COVID-19, enrolled during active disease. Sequencing was done on a sample of peripheral blood. The chain couples TRBV19 to TRBJ1-2; 7 nucleotides line up with TRBD1. This CDR3 reads CASSTRKGQIYGYTF. CDR3 DNA: TGTGCCAGTAGTACCCGAAAGGGACAGATCTATGGCTACACCTTC.